What follows describes a single T cell receptor (beta chain). This record belongs to a study of blood T cell repertoires in COVID-19. Study context: There were acute and convalescent COVID-19 samples, and they came from the United States, Italy and Spain. PBMCs, B-cell-depleted T cells, or T cells were the source of the cDNA or gDNA that made up the material.

Original processing methods: Reference gene primer amplification gave nucleated cell count estimates. Produced via immunoSEQ multiplex PCR; TCRdb's table is partial and in-frame only. V, J and clone size are taken as reported in that table, and D and trimming were inferred from the DNA itself. Of about 73,000 clones listed, approximately 83% were seen once; the top ten hold under 3%. Trimming removed 2 bases from V and 6 bases from J; junction bases left unmatched: 9. The CDR3 extends over 16 amino acids. Germline V gene data show CDR1 as MNHNS and CDR2 as SASEGT. The sample comprised peripheral blood. This chain connects TRBV6-1 to TRBJ1-2; 10 bases fit TRBD1. The sequence was obtained from a man aged 80 or over with active or convalescent COVID-19. This CDR3 is CASSELGQGPLHGYTF. The CDR3 DNA reads TGTGCCAGCAGTGAATTGGGACAGGGGCCCTTACATGGCTACACCTTC.